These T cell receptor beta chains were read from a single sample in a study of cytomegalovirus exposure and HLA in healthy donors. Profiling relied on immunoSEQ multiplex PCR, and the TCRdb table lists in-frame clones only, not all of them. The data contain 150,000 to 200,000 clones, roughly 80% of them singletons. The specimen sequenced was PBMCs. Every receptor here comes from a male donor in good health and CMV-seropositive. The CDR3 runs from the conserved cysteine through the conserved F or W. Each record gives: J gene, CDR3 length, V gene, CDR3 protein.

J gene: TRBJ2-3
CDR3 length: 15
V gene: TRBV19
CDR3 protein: CASSMTSEHTDTQYF

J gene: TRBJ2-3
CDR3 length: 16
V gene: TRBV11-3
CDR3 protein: CASSPEVSGERDTQYF

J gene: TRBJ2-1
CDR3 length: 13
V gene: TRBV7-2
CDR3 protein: CAGGTGDYNEQFF

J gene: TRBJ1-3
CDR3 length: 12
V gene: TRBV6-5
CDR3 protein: CASSSGLGAIYF

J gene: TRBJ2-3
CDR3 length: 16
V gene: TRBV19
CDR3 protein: CASSMGLAGNTDTQYF

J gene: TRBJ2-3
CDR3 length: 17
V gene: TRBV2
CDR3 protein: CASSERGLAGGTDTQYF

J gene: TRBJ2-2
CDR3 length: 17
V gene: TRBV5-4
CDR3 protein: CASSFRFGGTNTGELFF

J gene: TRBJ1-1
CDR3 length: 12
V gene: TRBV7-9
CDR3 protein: CSSSLGGRAAFF

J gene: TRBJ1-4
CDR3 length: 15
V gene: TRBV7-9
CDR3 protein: CSSSFRRTGLEKLFF

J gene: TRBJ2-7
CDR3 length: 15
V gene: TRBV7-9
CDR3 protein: CASSLEQGGDYEQYF

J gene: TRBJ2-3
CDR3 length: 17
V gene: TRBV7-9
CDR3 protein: CASSQRTSGRLSDTQYF

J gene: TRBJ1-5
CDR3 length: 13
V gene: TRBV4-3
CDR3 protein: CASSQDRGQPQHF

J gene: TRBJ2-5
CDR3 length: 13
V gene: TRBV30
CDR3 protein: CACPLRDQETQYF

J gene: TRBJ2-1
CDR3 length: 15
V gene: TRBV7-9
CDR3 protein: CASSPRMEGGNEQFF

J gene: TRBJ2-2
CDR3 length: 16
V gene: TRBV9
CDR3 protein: CASSSRTGINTGELFF

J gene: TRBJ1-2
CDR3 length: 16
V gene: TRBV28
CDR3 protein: CASSFPPGQALRGYTF

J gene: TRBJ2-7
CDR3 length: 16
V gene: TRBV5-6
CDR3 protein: CASSSGGEGPFYEQYF

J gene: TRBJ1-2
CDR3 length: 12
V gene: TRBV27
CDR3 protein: CASSKQGMAYTF

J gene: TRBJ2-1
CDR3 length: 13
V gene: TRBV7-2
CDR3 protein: CASTTLSYNEQFF

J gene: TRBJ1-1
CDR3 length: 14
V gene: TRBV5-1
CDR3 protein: CASSLAVTVTEAFF

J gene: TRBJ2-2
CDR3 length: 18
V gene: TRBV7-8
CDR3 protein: CASSLIARLAGTTGELFF

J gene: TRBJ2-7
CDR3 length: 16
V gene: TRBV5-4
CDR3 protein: CASSPVGTSGSYEQYF

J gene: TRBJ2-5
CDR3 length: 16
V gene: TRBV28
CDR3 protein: CASSSPGTGHQETQYF

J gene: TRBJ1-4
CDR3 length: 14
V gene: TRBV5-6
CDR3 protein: CASSLFVRFEKLFF

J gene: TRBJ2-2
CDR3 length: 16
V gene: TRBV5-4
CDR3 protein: CASSVPVVGGTGELFF

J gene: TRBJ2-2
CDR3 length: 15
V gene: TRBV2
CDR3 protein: CASRPQGSSTGELFF

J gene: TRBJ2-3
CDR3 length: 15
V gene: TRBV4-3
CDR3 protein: CASSLGEALTDTQYF

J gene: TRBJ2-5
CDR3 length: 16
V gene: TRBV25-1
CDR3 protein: CASSEQAEIPKETQYF

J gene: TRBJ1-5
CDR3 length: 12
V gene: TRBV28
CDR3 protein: CASSQGNQPQHF

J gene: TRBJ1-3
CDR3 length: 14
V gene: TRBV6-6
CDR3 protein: CASRGRGRENTIYF

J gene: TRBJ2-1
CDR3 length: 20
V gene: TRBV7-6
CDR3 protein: CASSKNGRTGATSVYNEQFF

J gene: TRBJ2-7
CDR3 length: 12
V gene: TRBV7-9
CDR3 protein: CASSPVEHAQYF

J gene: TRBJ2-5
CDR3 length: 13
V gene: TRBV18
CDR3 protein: CASSPPSQETQYF

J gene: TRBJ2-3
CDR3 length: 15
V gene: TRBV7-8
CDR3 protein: CASSSKTLSTDTQYF

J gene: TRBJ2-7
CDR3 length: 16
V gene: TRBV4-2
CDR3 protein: CASSQDRGTTSYEQYF

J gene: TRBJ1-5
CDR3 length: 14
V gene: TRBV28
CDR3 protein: CASSWDRGNQPQHF

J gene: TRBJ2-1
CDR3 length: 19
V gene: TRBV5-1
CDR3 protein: CASRGRTSGTKSSYNEQFF

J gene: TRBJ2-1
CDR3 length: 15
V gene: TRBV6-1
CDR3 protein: CASSELLAALNEQFF

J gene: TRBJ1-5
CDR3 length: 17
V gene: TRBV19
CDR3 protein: CASSIAQGGPSNQPQHF

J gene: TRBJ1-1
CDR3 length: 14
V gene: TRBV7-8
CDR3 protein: CASSYGQANTEAFF

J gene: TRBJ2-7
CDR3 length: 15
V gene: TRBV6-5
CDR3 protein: CASGELRDSHYEQYF

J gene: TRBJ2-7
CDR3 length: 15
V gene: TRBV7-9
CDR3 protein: CSSSSKGGSGTWQYF

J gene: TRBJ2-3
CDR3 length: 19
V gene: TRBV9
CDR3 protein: CASSIPGTSPFISTDTQYF

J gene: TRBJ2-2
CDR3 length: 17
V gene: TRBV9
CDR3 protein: CASSVGIGRATTGELFF